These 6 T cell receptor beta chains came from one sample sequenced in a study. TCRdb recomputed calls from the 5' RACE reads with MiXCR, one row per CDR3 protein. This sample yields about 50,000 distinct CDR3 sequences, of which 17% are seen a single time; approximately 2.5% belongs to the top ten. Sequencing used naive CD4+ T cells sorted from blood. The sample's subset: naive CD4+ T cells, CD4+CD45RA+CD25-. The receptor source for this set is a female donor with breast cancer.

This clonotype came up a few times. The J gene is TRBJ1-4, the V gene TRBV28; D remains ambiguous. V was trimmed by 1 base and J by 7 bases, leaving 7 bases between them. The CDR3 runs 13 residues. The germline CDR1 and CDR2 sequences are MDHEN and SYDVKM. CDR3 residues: CASSLFNTEKLFF. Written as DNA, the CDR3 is TGTGCCAGCAGTTTATTTAACACTGAAAAACTGTTTTTT.

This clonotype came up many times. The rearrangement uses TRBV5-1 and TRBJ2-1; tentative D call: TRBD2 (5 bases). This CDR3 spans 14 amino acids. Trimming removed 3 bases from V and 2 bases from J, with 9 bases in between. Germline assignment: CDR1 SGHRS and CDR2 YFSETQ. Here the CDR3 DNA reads TGCGCCAGCAGCTCGACTACTACCTACAATGAGCAGTTCTTC. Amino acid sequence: CASSSTTTYNEQFF.

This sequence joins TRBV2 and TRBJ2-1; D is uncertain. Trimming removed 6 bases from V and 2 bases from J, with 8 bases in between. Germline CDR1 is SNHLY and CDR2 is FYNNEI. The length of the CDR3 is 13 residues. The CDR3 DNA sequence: TGTGCCAGCAGACCGGCCGCCTACAATGAGCAGTTCTTC. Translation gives CASRPAAYNEQFF. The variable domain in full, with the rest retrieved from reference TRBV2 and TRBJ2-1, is EPEVTQTPSHQVTQMGQEVILRCVPISNHLYFYWYRQILGQKVEFLVSFYNNEISEKSEIFDDQFSVERPDGSNFTLKIRSTKLEDSAMYFCASRPAAYNEQFFGPGTRLTVL.

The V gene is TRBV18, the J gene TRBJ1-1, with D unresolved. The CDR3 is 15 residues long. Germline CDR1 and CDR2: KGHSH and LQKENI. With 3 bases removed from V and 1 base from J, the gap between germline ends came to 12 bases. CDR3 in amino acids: CASSPGVNKNTEAFF. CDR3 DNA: TGTGCCAGCTCACCTGGGGTGAATAAGAACACTGAAGCTTTCTTT.

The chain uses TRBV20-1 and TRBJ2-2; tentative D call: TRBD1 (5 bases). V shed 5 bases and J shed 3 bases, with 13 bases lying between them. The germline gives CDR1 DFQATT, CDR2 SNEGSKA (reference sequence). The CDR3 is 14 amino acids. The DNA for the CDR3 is TGCAGTGCTTTGGGGCAGGGTGACACCGGGGAGCTGTTTTTT. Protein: CSALGQGDTGELFF.

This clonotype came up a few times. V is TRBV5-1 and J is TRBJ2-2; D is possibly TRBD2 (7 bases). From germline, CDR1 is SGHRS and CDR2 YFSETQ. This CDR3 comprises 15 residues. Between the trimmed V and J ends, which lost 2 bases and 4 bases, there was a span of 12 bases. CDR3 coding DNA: TGCGCCAGCAGCTTAGGGGGGGTCGTCACCGGGGAGCTGTTTTTT. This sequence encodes CASSLGGVVTGELFF.